Below, 22 T cell receptor beta chains from the same sample are listed, as sequenced in a study of cytomegalovirus exposure and HLA in healthy donors. Primers for the PCR totalled 60 Vbeta and 13 Jbeta. Libraries were prepared by immunoSEQ multiplex PCR; TCRdb keeps only in-frame clonotypes and omits some of them. This sample yields 90,000 to 120,000 clones, of which about 77% are seen a single time; about 4% belongs to the top ten. The sample taken for sequencing was PBMCs. These receptors all come from a woman between 50 and 59 years old in good health and CMV-seropositive.

A few counts support this clone. CDR3 nucleotides: TGTGCCTGGAGTGAGGGACAGGGGAAAAATGAAAAACTGTTTTTT. It translates to CAWSEGQGKNEKLFF. The V and J genes are TRBV30 and TRBJ1-4; 10 bases match TRBD1. The CDR3 length is 15 residues. Unmatched junction bases numbered 4, after V lost 1 base and J lost 5 bases. Germline CDR1 and CDR2: GTSNPN and SVGIG (reference sequence).

The rearrangement links TRBV10-2 to TRBJ1-1; the D is unclear. Trimming shortened V by 6 bases and J by 0 bases, and 8 bases separated the two germline ends. There are 13 residues in the CDR3. Germline V gene lookup returns CDR1 WSHSY and CDR2 SAAADI. CDR3: CASRGQLNTEAFF. CDR3 DNA sequence: TGCGCCAGCAGGGGCCAGCTGAACACTGAAGCTTTCTTT.

The gene calls are TRBV5-6 and TRBJ1-6, with TRBD1 matching 9 bases. Germline trimming cut 4 bases from V and 9 bases from J; bases unmatched to any gene: 8. The CDR3 extends over 15 amino acids. Looked up from germline, CDR1 is SGHDT and CDR2 is YYEEEE. The CDR3 coding sequence is TGTGCCAGCAGCAAAATGGACAGGGGTGGTTCACCCCTCCACTTT. Amino acid sequence: CASSKMDRGGSPLHF.

J is TRBJ1-1 and V is TRBV11-2; D not certain. V gave up 1 base and J gave up 3 bases, with 6 bases separating them. Germline CDR1 reads SGHAT; CDR2 reads FQNNGV. The CDR3 runs to 13 residues. CDR3 sequence (DNA): TGTGCCAGCAGCTTAGGGAGGCACACTGAAGCTTTCTTT. Translation: CASSLGRHTEAFF.

The chain links TRBV6-4 to TRBJ2-1; no clear D. CDR1 is MRHNA and CDR2 is SNTAGT in the germline V gene. The CDR3 extends over 15 amino acids. Trimming left V 0 bases short and J 3 bases short, with 9 bases between. In DNA, the CDR3 is TGTGCCAGCAGTGACTCCCTCGTAAACTACAATGAGCAGTTCTTC. The encoded protein is CASSDSLVNYNEQFF.

The chain uses TRBV5-6 and TRBJ1-5; 7 nucleotides line up with TRBD1. This CDR3 spans 16 amino acids. CDR1 is SGHDT, CDR2 YYEEEE, per germline. The V and J ends lost 3 bases and 0 bases, in that order; junction bases with no gene match: 6. The CDR3 DNA sequence: TGTGCCAGCAGCTGGGGACAGCCTCATAGCAATCAGCCCCAGCATTTT. It codes for CASSWGQPHSNQPQHF. The entire variable domain, with the rest obtained from reference TRBV5-6 and TRBJ1-5, is as follows: DAGVTQSPTHLIKTRGQQVTLRCSPKSGHDTVSWYQQALGQGPQFIFQYYEEEERQRGNFPDRFSGHQFPNYSSELNVNALLLGDSALYLCASSWGQPHSNQPQHFGDGTRLSIL.

The rearrangement joins TRBV6-6 to TRBJ2-2; tentatively, D is TRBD2 (6 bases). From germline, CDR1 is MNHNY and CDR2 SVGAGI (reference sequence). The CDR3 contains 14 residues. Trimming cost V 10 bases and J 2 bases, with 14 bases left between them. CDR3 nucleotide sequence: TGTGCCACTTCCCCGGGACTCAACACCGGGGAGCTGTTTTTT. It encodes CATSPGLNTGELFF.

J is TRBJ2-7 and V is TRBV5-6; D gene unclear. Looked up from germline, CDR1 is SGHDT and CDR2 is YYEEEE. The CDR3 is 14 residues long. V dropped 0 bases and J dropped 0 bases, with 7 bases sitting between them. CDR3 coding DNA: TGTGCCAGCAGCTTGGTAGCCAGCTCCTACGAGCAGTACTTC. This encodes CASSLVASSYEQYF.

This clone was found a few times. The genes are TRBV2 and TRBJ2-1, with 12 bases identical to TRBD2. Germline-derived CDR1 and CDR2 are SNHLY and FYNNEI. Losses at the gene ends were 6 bases for V and 6 bases for J; bases not matched to a gene: 9. The CDR3 contains 16 residues. The CDR3 reads CASSHRTSGVSNEQFF. CDR3 coding DNA: TGTGCCAGCAGCCACAGGACTAGCGGGGTGAGCAATGAGCAGTTCTTC.

This clone appeared a single time. This chain uses TRBV28 with TRBJ2-3; TRBD2 aligns across 12 bases. This CDR3 is built from 16 residues. Germline-derived CDR1 and CDR2 are MDHEN and SYDVKM. Unmatched junction bases numbered 5, after V lost 5 bases and J lost 2 bases. The CDR3 bases are TGTGCCAGCAGTCCTAGCGGGGGGGGTGCCACAGATACGCAGTATTTT. Its protein is CASSPSGGGATDTQYF.

The rearrangement joins TRBV29-1 to TRBJ2-5; tentative D call: TRBD1 (6 bases). The CDR3 has 18 residues. The V end lost 5 bases, the J end lost 9 bases, and 34 bases lay between the germline ends. Germline loops: CDR1 SQVTM, CDR2 ANQGSEA. The CDR3 reads CSVRGPGGIGLQPGAQYF. The DNA of the CDR3 is TGCAGCGTTCGGGGTCCTGGTGGGATCGGGCTTCAGCCAGGGGCCCAGTACTTC. Variable domain in full (rest from reference TRBV29-1 and TRBJ2-5): SAVISQKPSRDICQRGTSLTIQCQVDSQVTMMFWYRQQPGQSLTLIATANQGSEATYESGFVIDKFPISRPNLTFSTLTVSNMSPEDSSIYLCSVRGPGGIGLQPGAQYFGPGTRLLVL.

The genes are TRBV18 and TRBJ1-1; 11 bases line up with TRBD1. The V and J ends lost 3 bases and 1 base, in that order; junction bases with no gene match: 10. CDR3 length: 18 residues. Germline V CDR1 and CDR2: KGHSH, LQKENI. The CDR3 reads CASSPMDRGRGRNTEAFF. The CDR3 DNA follows: TGTGCCAGCTCACCTATGGACAGGGGGCGCGGTCGGAACACTGAAGCTTTCTTT.

V gene TRBV7-8 combines with J gene TRBJ2-1, with D perhaps matching TRBD1 (6 bases). Deletions cut 5 bases from V and 9 bases from J, with 14 bases between. The CDR3 extends over 13 amino acids. Germline V gene data show CDR1 as SGHVS and CDR2 as FQNEAQ. The CDR3 protein is CASSPQTGREQFF. CDR3 DNA sequence: TGTGCCAGCAGCCCTCAGACAGGCCGTGAGCAGTTCTTC.

In its sample, this clone was seen a few times. This sequence joins TRBV10-3 and TRBJ2-5, with a possible D match to TRBD1 (6 bases). Trimming took 4 bases from V and 2 from J, leaving 11 bases between them. This CDR3 has 14 amino acids. Looked up from germline, CDR1 is ENHRY and CDR2 is SYGVKD. The CDR3 nucleotides are TGTGCCATCAGTGCTACAGGGATGCAAGAGACCCAGTACTTC. As protein: CAISATGMQETQYF.

The chain combines TRBV6-5 with TRBJ2-2; D unresolved. The CDR3 covers 13 residues. V was cut by 4 bases and J by 6 bases, with 9 bases left in between. Looked up from germline, CDR1 is MNHEY and CDR2 is SVGAGI. CDR3 coding DNA: TGTGCCAGCAGTTCGCTAGTGGCCGGGGAGCTGTTTTTT. It is translated as CASSSLVAGELFF.

V is TRBV6-1 and J is TRBJ2-7, with 11 bases lining up with TRBD2. This CDR3 has 15 residues. Germline CDR1 reads MNHNS; CDR2 reads SASEGT. Germline trimming cut 8 bases from V and 5 bases from J; bases unmatched to any gene: 11. This CDR3 reads CASRELAGAGDEQYF. CDR3 bases: TGTGCCAGCCGAGAACTAGCGGGGGCCGGGGACGAGCAGTACTTC.

The J gene is TRBJ1-6, the V gene TRBV2, with TRBD1 matching 7 bases. Germline CDR1 SNHLY, CDR2 FYNNEI. This CDR3 is 15 amino acids long. V lost 4 bases to trimming and J lost 6 bases; unmatched junction nucleotides: 6. CDR3: CASSATGLSNSPLHF. The CDR3 nucleotides read TGTGCCAGCAGTGCGACAGGGTTAAGTAATTCACCCCTCCACTTT.

The gene calls are TRBV2 and TRBJ2-7; a weak D match, TRBD1 (6 bases). In germline, CDR1 is SNHLY, CDR2 FYNNEI. V was shortened by 3 bases and J by 2 bases, with 14 bases between the two germline ends. CDR3 length equals 15 residues. CDR3 bases: TGTGCCAGCAGTGACGAAACAGGGTTTACCTACGAGCAGTACTTC. Its translation: CASSDETGFTYEQYF.

V is TRBV19 and J is TRBJ1-2; TRBD1 aligns across 7 bases. V was clipped by 5 bases and J by 4 bases; unmatched bases: 4. The CDR3 is 13 amino acids. CDR1 LNHDA and CDR2 SQIVND come from the germline V gene (reference sequence). CDR3 in amino acids: CASSDRQGYGYTF. CDR3 nucleotides: TGTGCCAGTAGTGACCGACAGGGCTATGGCTACACCTTC.

The genes are TRBV5-6 and TRBJ2-3; possible D gene TRBD2, 5 bases. Trimming stripped 4 bases from V and 2 bases from J, with 11 bases between. This CDR3 has 14 residues. Germline CDR1 and CDR2: SGHDT and YYEEEE. CDR3 residues: CASSIAGTTDTQYF. The CDR3 DNA follows: TGTGCCAGCAGCATCGCGGGCACCACAGATACGCAGTATTTT.

This clone was counted a few times. The chain is built from TRBV18 and TRBJ1-4; no firm D call. Per the germline V gene, CDR1 is KGHSH and CDR2 is LQKENI. The CDR3 spans 14 residues. The V end was cut by 3 bases, the J end by 3 bases, with 8 bases between. The CDR3 sequence is CASSPLAANEKLFF. CDR3 in DNA: TGTGCCAGCTCACCTTTGGCGGCTAATGAAAAACTGTTTTTT.

V gene TRBV10-3 combines with J gene TRBJ2-5, with 12 bases identical to TRBD2. Germline V lookup: CDR1 ENHRY, CDR2 SYGVKD. This CDR3 spans 17 amino acids. The junction had 11 bases not matched to a gene; V was cut back by 5 bases and J by 4 bases. Written as DNA, the CDR3 is TGTGCCATCAGTCCTTCTAGCGGGGGGGCCACGGGAGAGACCCAGTACTTC. Its protein product is CAISPSSGGATGETQYF.